Shown below are 26 T cell receptor beta chains from a single sample sequenced in a study. Amplification of TRBV12-4/TRBJ1-2 clonotypes used adaptor-ligated barcode primers. From the multiplex PCR reads, TCRdb called clonotypes with MiXCR, one entry per CDR3 protein. The repertoire holds over a thousand distinct CDR3 sequences, with around 20% as singletons. What was sequenced was naive CD4+ T cells sorted from blood. The subset: naive CD4+ T cells, CD4+CD45RA+CD25-. These receptor sequences come from a female donor with breast cancer.

This clonotype is medium-sized (0.01 to 0.1%) by share. The V gene is TRBV12-3 or TRBV12-4, the J gene TRBJ1-2; D is undetermined. V lost 0 bases, J lost 0 bases, and 14 bases lay in between. The CDR3 consists of 17 residues. The CDR3 DNA reads as TGTGCCAGCAGTTTAGCCGGCCAGGACCGTTCTAACTATGGCTACACCTTC. It specifies CASSLAGQDRSNYGYTF.

This clonotype is labeled medium-sized. This sequence joins TRBV12-5 and TRBJ1-2; D remains ambiguous. This CDR3 spans 13 amino acids. V dropped 2 bases and J dropped 3 bases, with 7 bases sitting between them. Germline lookup yields CDR1 LGHNT and CDR2 FRNRAP. DNA of the CDR3: TGTGCTAGTGGTTTGACGGACTACTATGGCTACACCTTC. This codes for CASGLTDYYGYTF.

By its share, this clonotype is medium-sized. The CDR3: CASSAYRDRASRGYTF. CDR3 nucleotide sequence: TGTGCCAGCAGTGCTTATAGGGACAGGGCATCGCGGGGCTACACCTTC. The chain is built from TRBV12-3 or TRBV12-4 and TRBJ1-2; TRBD1 matches at 9 bases. Trimming took 5 bases from V and 8 from J; bases not matched to a gene: 15. The CDR3 covers 16 residues.

This clonotype was observed at least ten times. The chain links TRBV12-3 or TRBV12-4 to TRBJ1-2; perhaps TRBD1 as D (5 bases). Trimming removed 3 bases from V and 7 bases from J, with 9 bases in between. This CDR3 has 12 amino acids. CDR3: CASSFEGLGYTF. In nucleotides, the CDR3 is TGTGCCAGCAGTTTTGAGGGGCTTGGCTACACCTTC.

By share of the sample, this clonotype is medium-sized (0.01 to 0.1%). The V and J genes are TRBV12-3 or TRBV12-4 and TRBJ1-2; the D is unclear. Trimming took 3 bases from V and 8 from J, leaving 13 bases between them. The CDR3 loop spans 13 amino acids. The CDR3 sequence is CASSFARQTGYTF. The CDR3 coding sequence is TGTGCCAGCAGTTTCGCGCGCCAGACGGGCTACACCTTC.

The chain is built from TRBV12-3 or TRBV12-4 and TRBJ1-2; 9 bases align to TRBD1. There are 13 residues in the CDR3. Unmatched junction bases numbered 7, after V lost 7 bases and J lost 7 bases. CDR3 nucleotide sequence: TGTGCCAGCACCGGGACAGGGTTGGGTGGCTACACCTTC. Its translation: CASTGTGLGGYTF.

By frequency in the sample, this clonotype is large. The V call is TRBV12-3 or TRBV12-4, the J call TRBJ1-2; D call uncertain. This CDR3 is built from 11 residues. V lost 4 bases and J lost 4, with 4 bases in between. The CDR3 nucleotides are TGTGCCAGCAGTTCCGCCTATGGCTACACCTTC. Its protein is CASSSAYGYTF.

This clonotype is medium-sized (0.01 to 0.1%) by share. This chain links TRBV12-3 or TRBV12-4 with TRBJ1-2; D gene ambiguous. The V end was cut by 5 bases, the J end by 4 bases, with 20 bases between. The CDR3 sequence is 16 residues long. The DNA of the CDR3 is TGTGCCAGCAGTATCAATTTAATAGTCGGGGTCTATGGCTACACCTTC. Protein product: CASSINLIVGVYGYTF.

By sample share, this clonotype is large (0.1 to 1%). The chain uses TRBV12-3 or TRBV12-4 and TRBJ1-2; D is possibly TRBD1 (6 bases). Trimming removed 5 bases at V and 8 bases at J, with 12 bases between. This CDR3 has 12 residues. The CDR3 sequence is CASSLTGLGYTF. The CDR3 nucleotides are TGTGCCAGCAGTCTGACAGGACTAGGCTACACCTTC.

The chain uses TRBV12-3 or TRBV12-4 and TRBJ1-2, with 10 bases that match TRBD1. The CDR3 sequence is 14 residues long. Trimming removed 6 bases from V and 8 bases from J; junction bases left unmatched: 9. The CDR3 protein is CASSTGTGVKGYTF. CDR3 bases: TGTGCCAGCAGCACCGGGACAGGGGTGAAAGGCTACACCTTC.

This clonotype was counted a few times. Possible read error: a much larger clone is one base away. V is TRBV12-3 or TRBV12-4 and J is TRBJ1-2; D is unclear. The CDR3 runs to 14 residues. The V end lost 3 bases, the J end lost 0 bases, and 8 bases lay between the germline ends. CDR3 nucleotide sequence: TGTGCCAGCAGTTTTAGACCGGCTAACTATGGCTACACCTTC. Protein: CASSFRPANYGYTF.

This clonotype is medium-sized (0.01 to 0.1%) by share. V and J are TRBV12-3 or TRBV12-4 and TRBJ1-2; D remains ambiguous. V lost 2 bases and J lost 2, with 9 bases in between. The CDR3 consists of 14 residues. The CDR3 DNA is TGTGCCAGCAGTTTACCTCCAAACAACTATGGCTACACCTTC. Protein sequence: CASSLPPNNYGYTF.

A few counts support this clonotype. The V and J genes are TRBV12-3 or TRBV12-4 and TRBJ1-2; 10 bases line up with TRBD1. The CDR3 extends over 15 amino acids. V shed 4 bases, J shed 7 bases, and the junction held 9 bases outside the gene matches. The CDR3 sequence: CASSSYSGTGAGYTF. In nucleotides, the CDR3 is TGTGCCAGCAGTTCGTATTCCGGGACAGGGGCTGGCTACACCTTC.

Within the sample, this clonotype is medium-sized. The chain couples TRBV12-3 or TRBV12-4 to TRBJ1-2; D perhaps matches TRBD1 (6 bases). The V end was cut by 7 bases, the J end by 5 bases, with 23 bases between. This CDR3 comprises 16 residues. CDR3 amino acids: CASTIISGQSRYGYTF. CDR3 DNA: TGTGCCAGCACCATCATATCCGGACAGAGCAGATATGGCTACACCTTC.

V is TRBV12-3 or TRBV12-4 and J is TRBJ1-2; D uncertain. Between the trimmed V and J ends, which lost 8 bases and 4 bases, there was a span of 11 bases. This CDR3 spans 12 amino acids. This chain's CDR3 is CASGGRGYGYTF. DNA of the CDR3: TGTGCCAGCGGCGGACGAGGCTATGGCTACACCTTC.

This clonotype has just a few counts. This rearrangement joins TRBV12-3 or TRBV12-4 to TRBJ1-2, with 8 bases aligning to TRBD1. After removal of 4 bases from V and 4 bases from J, the junction contained 8 bases not matched to a gene. The CDR3 is made up of 15 amino acids. The CDR3 DNA is TGTGCCAGCAGTTCCCGGACAGGGCAGAGCTATGGCTACACCTTC. Amino acid sequence: CASSSRTGQSYGYTF.

This chain uses TRBV12-3 or TRBV12-4 with TRBJ1-2, with no clear D. V was clipped by 5 bases and J by 4 bases, with 14 bases between them. The CDR3 totals 14 residues. This CDR3 is CASSRQAEAYGYTF. The CDR3 DNA reads TGTGCCAGCAGTCGACAAGCAGAGGCCTATGGCTACACCTTC.

The chain recombines TRBV12-3 or TRBV12-4 with TRBJ1-2; D not resolved. The CDR3 is 14 residues long. Trimming cost V 2 bases and J 4 bases, with 11 bases left between them. CDR3 amino acids: CASSLQRRIYGYTF. CDR3 nucleotide sequence: TGTGCCAGCAGTTTACAGAGGCGGATCTATGGCTACACCTTC.

The chain is built from TRBV12-3 or TRBV12-4 and TRBJ1-2; TRBD1 might be the D (6 bases). CDR3 length equals 15 residues. V dropped 6 bases and J dropped 3 bases, with 17 bases sitting between them. The CDR3 DNA reads TGTGCCAGCAGATCGACAGGTTCGGTCGACTATGGCTACACCTTC. This codes for CASRSTGSVDYGYTF.

The genes are TRBV12-3 or TRBV12-4 and TRBJ1-2, with D perhaps matching TRBD1 (5 bases). The CDR3 is made up of 13 amino acids. Trimming took 3 bases from V and 4 from J, leaving 9 bases between them. The CDR3 nucleotides read TGTGCCAGCAGTTTCGGGACGGGCTATGGCTACACCTTC. The encoded protein is CASSFGTGYGYTF.

This clonotype is termed large (0.1 to 1%). The rearrangement uses TRBV12-3 or TRBV12-4 and TRBJ1-2; D ambiguous. V was trimmed by 5 bases and J by 8 bases, leaving 9 bases between them. The CDR3 has 11 residues. CDR3: CASSPGSGYTF. Here the CDR3 DNA reads TGTGCCAGCAGTCCCGGGAGCGGCTACACCTTC.

This clonotype is categorized as medium-sized. The rearrangement links TRBV12-3 or TRBV12-4 to TRBJ1-2; D unclear. V lost 1 base to trimming and J lost 8 bases, with 11 bases between them. The CDR3 sequence is 13 residues long. This chain's CDR3 is CASSLDDFSGYTF. The CDR3 nucleotides are TGTGCCAGCAGTTTAGACGACTTTTCAGGCTACACCTTC.

Within the sample, this clonotype is medium-sized. The chain employs TRBV12-3 or TRBV12-4 and TRBJ1-2; D unresolved. The CDR3 is 14 residues long. The germline V and J ends were trimmed by 0 bases and 3 bases, with 8 bases remaining between them. The CDR3 reads CASSLAAGDYGYTF. The CDR3 DNA reads as TGTGCCAGCAGTTTAGCCGCAGGAGACTATGGCTACACCTTC.

V gene TRBV12-3 or TRBV12-4 combines with J gene TRBJ1-2; 8 bases agree with TRBD1. With V trimmed by 3 bases and J by 6 bases, 3 bases remained unmatched. The CDR3 spans 13 residues. The CDR3 spells CASSFETGDGYTF. CDR3 sequence (DNA): TGTGCCAGCAGTTTCGAGACAGGGGATGGCTACACCTTC.

This clonotype is classed as large. The chain links TRBV12-3 or TRBV12-4 to TRBJ1-2; D is unclear. V was trimmed by 5 bases and J by 4 bases, leaving 5 bases between them. The CDR3 is 11 residues long. This CDR3 reads CASSTAYGYTF. The CDR3 DNA reads as TGTGCCAGCAGTACCGCCTATGGCTACACCTTC.

This clonotype was observed many times. V and J are TRBV12-3 or TRBV12-4 and TRBJ1-2, with TRBD1 matching 9 bases. V lost 7 bases to trimming and J lost 7 bases; unmatched junction nucleotides: 16. The length of the CDR3 is 16 residues. CDR3: CASTRTGAPLEGGYTF. Here the CDR3 DNA reads TGTGCCAGCACCAGGACAGGGGCCCCACTCGAGGGTGGCTACACCTTC.